These T cell receptor beta chains were read from a single sample in a study of OX40 agonist ivuxolimab in advanced cancers. The assay was immunoSEQ multiplex PCR, and TCRdb's table has in-frame clones only and misses some. The repertoire consists of 65,000 to 70,000 clones, with about three quarters occurring once and the leading ten covering approximately 2.1%. Sequenced here: CD4+ or CD8+ T cells sorted from blood, sampled in a trial of the OX40 agonist ivuxolimab. These receptors originate from an adult with an advanced solid tumor such as melanoma, head and neck, liver or kidney cancer. The CDR3 runs from the conserved cysteine through the conserved F or W. D genes are given only for firm matches. A row's size may be missing; if present it is once, few, many or a size class.

clone_size: NA; j_call: TRBJ2-7; v_call: TRBV2; d_call: NA; cdr3_nt: TGTGCCAGCAGTGAATGGGGGAGCTCCTACGAGCAGTACTTC; cdr3_aa: CASSEWGSSYEQYF
clone_size: NA; j_call: TRBJ2-7; v_call: TRBV27; d_call: NA; cdr3_nt: TGTGCCAGCAGTTTATTAGGGAAGGATCCCTACGAGCAGTACTTC; cdr3_aa: CASSLLGKDPYEQYF
clone_size: NA; j_call: TRBJ2-1; v_call: TRBV6-6; d_call: NA; cdr3_nt: TGTGCCAGCAGCGGGGACTTAGGGAACAATGAGCAGTTCTTC; cdr3_aa: CASSGDLGNNEQFF
clone_size: few; j_call: TRBJ2-5; v_call: TRBV7-2; d_call: NA; cdr3_nt: TGTGCCAGCAGCTACGGGACGGGAAGCCGGGAGACCCAGTACTTC; cdr3_aa: CASSYGTGSRETQYF
clone_size: NA; j_call: TRBJ2-7; v_call: TRBV9; d_call: TRBD2; cdr3_nt: TGTGCCAGCAGAAGAGGGACTAGCGCCAACGAGCAGTACTTC; cdr3_aa: CASRRGTSANEQYF
clone_size: NA; j_call: TRBJ1-1; v_call: TRBV6-5; d_call: NA; cdr3_nt: TGTGCCAGCAGTAGCGGACAGCTTGGGAACACTGAAGCTTTCTTT; cdr3_aa: CASSSGQLGNTEAFF
clone_size: few; j_call: TRBJ1-6; v_call: TRBV7-8; d_call: NA; cdr3_nt: TGTGCCAGCAACCCCCATCGGGATTCACCCCTCCACTTT; cdr3_aa: CASNPHRDSPLHF
clone_size: NA; j_call: TRBJ1-4; v_call: TRBV7-9; d_call: NA; cdr3_nt: TGTGCCAGCAGCTCCCCGGCAGGAGGAAAAGAAAAACTGTTTTTT; cdr3_aa: CASSSPAGGKEKLFF
clone_size: NA; j_call: TRBJ1-4; v_call: TRBV5-1; d_call: NA; cdr3_nt: TGCGCCAGCAGCTTGGAAGCAGGAGATAATGAAAAACTGTTTTTT; cdr3_aa: CASSLEAGDNEKLFF
clone_size: NA; j_call: TRBJ2-6; v_call: TRBV11-1; d_call: NA; cdr3_nt: TGTGCCAGCAGTCCAACTGGGGCCAACGTCCTGACTTTC; cdr3_aa: CASSPTGANVLTF
clone_size: NA; j_call: TRBJ1-4; v_call: TRBV6-6; d_call: TRBD1; cdr3_nt: TGTGCCAGCAGTACACTACAGGGGGCGGGAGATGAAAAACTGTTTTTT; cdr3_aa: CASSTLQGAGDEKLFF
clone_size: NA; j_call: TRBJ1-3; v_call: TRBV5-1; d_call: NA; cdr3_nt: TGCGCCAGCAGCTTGGAACAGTCGACTTTCTCTGGAAACACCATATATTTT; cdr3_aa: CASSLEQSTFSGNTIYF
clone_size: once; j_call: TRBJ1-3; v_call: TRBV5-1; d_call: NA; cdr3_nt: TGCGCCAGCAGCAAAAACGATGGAAACACCATATATTTT; cdr3_aa: CASSKNDGNTIYF
clone_size: few; j_call: TRBJ2-2; v_call: TRBV6-8; d_call: TRBD2; cdr3_nt: TGTGCCAGCAGTCGGCTGCCTAGCGGGGGCCAGGGTGGCAACACCGGGGAGCTGTTTTTT; cdr3_aa: CASSRLPSGGQGGNTGELFF
clone_size: NA; j_call: TRBJ2-7; v_call: TRBV12-5; d_call: NA; cdr3_nt: TGTGCTAGTGGTTTGAGGGGTTCCGAGGAAGAGCAGTACTTC; cdr3_aa: CASGLRGSEEEQYF
clone_size: NA; j_call: TRBJ2-5; v_call: TRBV5-1; d_call: TRBD1; cdr3_nt: TGCGCCAGCAGCCCACAGGGGGCAGGTGAGACCCAGTACTTC; cdr3_aa: CASSPQGAGETQYF
clone_size: NA; j_call: TRBJ1-2; v_call: TRBV18; d_call: NA; cdr3_nt: TGTGCCAGCTCACCAGACGCAACCGGGATCTATGGCTACACCTTC; cdr3_aa: CASSPDATGIYGYTF
clone_size: NA; j_call: TRBJ1-3; v_call: TRBV30; d_call: NA; cdr3_nt: TGTGCCTGGAGTGGCAAGGGAGGGACTGGAAACACCATATATTTT; cdr3_aa: CAWSGKGGTGNTIYF
clone_size: NA; j_call: TRBJ1-1; v_call: TRBV18; d_call: NA; cdr3_nt: TGTGCCAGCTCATCCCGACAGAGTTCCTCCGAAGCTTTCTTT; cdr3_aa: CASSSRQSSSEAFF
clone_size: NA; j_call: TRBJ1-1; v_call: TRBV6-1; d_call: NA; cdr3_nt: TGTGCCAGCAGTTCTCAGATTGAAGCTTTCTTT; cdr3_aa: CASSSQIEAFF
clone_size: NA; j_call: TRBJ1-1; v_call: TRBV6-1; d_call: NA; cdr3_nt: TGTGCCAGCAGTGAAGGGAGCCTGGGGTTGGGAGAAGCTTTCTTT; cdr3_aa: CASSEGSLGLGEAFF
clone_size: once; j_call: TRBJ1-1; v_call: TRBV19; d_call: NA; cdr3_nt: TGTGCCAGTAGTATACCTTGGGGGAGAAACACTGAAGCTTTCTTT; cdr3_aa: CASSIPWGRNTEAFF
clone_size: NA; j_call: TRBJ1-1; v_call: TRBV19; d_call: TRBD1; cdr3_nt: TGTGCCAGTAGGAGGGGACAGGTGAACACTGAAGCTTTCTTT; cdr3_aa: CASRRGQVNTEAFF
clone_size: NA; j_call: TRBJ1-4; v_call: TRBV5-1; d_call: NA; cdr3_nt: TGCGCCAGCAGACCGCAAGGTGGGGTTAATGAAAAACTGTTTTTT; cdr3_aa: CASRPQGGVNEKLFF
clone_size: NA; j_call: TRBJ2-1; v_call: TRBV5-8; d_call: TRBD2; cdr3_nt: TGTGCCAGCAGCCGATCGACCCTAGCGGGAGTAGGCGATGAGCAGTTCTTC; cdr3_aa: CASSRSTLAGVGDEQFF
clone_size: NA; j_call: TRBJ1-4; v_call: TRBV19; d_call: TRBD1; cdr3_nt: TGTGCCAGTAGTATCGGGACAGGTGGAACTAATGAAAAACTGTTTTTT; cdr3_aa: CASSIGTGGTNEKLFF
clone_size: NA; j_call: TRBJ2-3; v_call: TRBV5-1; d_call: TRBD2; cdr3_nt: TGCGCCAGCAGCCGACTAGCGGGGGGGCCAGATACGCAGTATTTT; cdr3_aa: CASSRLAGGPDTQYF
clone_size: NA; j_call: TRBJ2-1; v_call: TRBV5-6; d_call: TRBD2; cdr3_nt: TGTGCCAGCAGCAGCCGGACTAGTCGCCCAGGTGAGCAGTTCTTC; cdr3_aa: CASSSRTSRPGEQFF
clone_size: NA; j_call: TRBJ1-1; v_call: TRBV19; d_call: NA; cdr3_nt: TGTGCCAGTAGTCCTCCACTGAACACTGAAGCTTTCTTT; cdr3_aa: CASSPPLNTEAFF
clone_size: NA; j_call: TRBJ2-7; v_call: TRBV5-1; d_call: TRBD2; cdr3_nt: TGCGCCAGCAGCCCGTGGGGGGGGGATCCCTCCTACGAGCAGTACTTC; cdr3_aa: CASSPWGGDPSYEQYF
clone_size: NA; j_call: TRBJ2-4; v_call: TRBV19; d_call: NA; cdr3_nt: TGTGCCAGTAGTATAGCATGGGGCTGGAAGGACATTCAGTACTTC; cdr3_aa: CASSIAWGWKDIQYF
clone_size: few; j_call: TRBJ2-5; v_call: TRBV7-3; d_call: TRBD2; cdr3_nt: TGTGCCAGCAGCCCTCTAGCGGGGGGACAAGGGACCCAGTACTTC; cdr3_aa: CASSPLAGGQGTQYF
clone_size: few; j_call: TRBJ1-1; v_call: TRBV29-1; d_call: NA; cdr3_nt: TGCAGCGTTGAACGAAACACTGAAGCTTTCTTT; cdr3_aa: CSVERNTEAFF
clone_size: NA; j_call: TRBJ2-3; v_call: TRBV19; d_call: NA; cdr3_nt: TGTGCCAGTAGTATAAGCCTTCGGGGCGGCTCAAGCACAGATACGCAGTATTTT; cdr3_aa: CASSISLRGGSSTDTQYF
clone_size: few; j_call: TRBJ1-3; v_call: TRBV7-9; d_call: TRBD1; cdr3_nt: TGTGCCAGCAGCCAACAGGGGGCGGCTGGAAACACCATATATTTT; cdr3_aa: CASSQQGAAGNTIYF